This T cell receptor (beta chain) is drawn from a study of neurological immune-mediated disorders. This clonotype was detected many times. Germline CDR1 and CDR2: LNHNV and YYDKDF (reference sequence). This CDR3 spans 15 amino acids. V dropped 3 bases and J dropped 4 bases, with 15 bases sitting between them. It was by 5'RACE with 10-nucleotide random UMIs that the cDNA was made. TCRdb redid the calling of the 5' RACE reads with MiXCR, one entry per CDR3 protein. The data contain fewer than 65,000 distinct CDR3 sequences, 9% to 12% of them seen just once; the ten biggest clones take up about 5.4%. The material sequenced was PBMCs. The gene calls are TRBV15 and TRBJ1-1; tentatively, D is TRBD1 (5 bases). This receptor was obtained from a man aged 70 or older with HTLV-1-associated myelopathy (HAM/TSP). The DNA of the CDR3 is TGTGCCACCAGCAGGATCCGCGGGGCTGGCACTGAAGCTTTCTTT. It encodes CATSRIRGAGTEAFF.